The sequence of this TCR beta chain was determined in a study of blood T cell repertoires in COVID-19 (TCRdb year 2020). Study-wide context: Samples covering the acute and convalescent phases of COVID-19 were provided by collaborators in the United States, Italy and Spain. The material from the prospective study consisted of cDNA or gDNA derived from T cells, B-cell-depleted T cells, or PBMCs. Samples came from the ongoing ImmuneRACE study (first 160 participants) plus 1,254 subjects from 6 global collaborators. A freely available public database, intended as a resource for researchers studying the immune response to SARS-CoV-2, is where the repertoires were released. Subjects who had been exposed to COVID-19, were actively infected with it, or had recovered from it provided the deeply sampled blood TCRbeta repertoires that made up the dataset. Sample metadata almost always included a de-identified subject ID, COVID-19 status, age in years and sex. Where HLA class I and class II types were available, the types were taken from metadata supplied by the sample provider, not from assay-based typing. The study at large found these results: How much clinical and demographic metadata was included differed by source and by participant, and the metadata was provided uncurated.

The collaborating institutions used their own protocols to collect whole blood in K2EDTA tubes. For TCRbeta analysis, collaborators shipped samples in one of three forms: frozen whole blood, isolated PBMCs, or DNA extracted from either of those sample types. The immunoSEQ Assay, a bias-controlled multiplex PCR, was used to amplify TCRbeta CDR3 regions from genomic DNA. Concerning the study's data processing: Nucleated cell counts per sample were estimated from amplification of reference gene primers within the assay. To quantify the absolute abundance of each unique TCRbeta CDR3 rearrangement, sequence reads were collapsed and filtered. For each sample, productive Simpson clonality was calculated as the square root of Simpson's diversity index over productive rearrangements. TCRdb took this table from immuneACCESS and kept in-frame rearrangements with V and J called. Such tables lack part of the clones; where checked against another copy, unresolved V genes explain under half of the gap, and the rest is unexplained. That table supplies the V and J calls and clone size; D and trimming were determined from the DNA. The table for this sample lists roughly 70,000 clones; approximately 91% of them were counted only once. Around 4.2% of the sample is held by the ten biggest clonotypes.

Worth noting for this clone: No antigen is known for it. No quality values exist for individual bases; no much larger clone is one base distant.

This sequence was found in a man in his 70s with acute or convalescent COVID-19. The sequenced material came from peripheral blood.

For the CDR3, the sequence is CASSLRQGLRDEQYF. DNA sequence: TGTGCCAGCAGCTTAAGACAGGGTTTAAGGGACGAGCAGTACTTC. The chain is encoded by TRBV7-6 joined to TRBJ2-7; 7 bases in the middle match TRBD1. After removal of 2 bases from V and 5 bases from J, the junction retains 9 bases not matched to a gene. The CDR3, cysteine through phenylalanine, is 15 amino acids long. The DNA shown is the 45-base CDR3, in frame from base 1. The germline V gene sets CDR1 to SGHVS and CDR2 to FNYEAQ.